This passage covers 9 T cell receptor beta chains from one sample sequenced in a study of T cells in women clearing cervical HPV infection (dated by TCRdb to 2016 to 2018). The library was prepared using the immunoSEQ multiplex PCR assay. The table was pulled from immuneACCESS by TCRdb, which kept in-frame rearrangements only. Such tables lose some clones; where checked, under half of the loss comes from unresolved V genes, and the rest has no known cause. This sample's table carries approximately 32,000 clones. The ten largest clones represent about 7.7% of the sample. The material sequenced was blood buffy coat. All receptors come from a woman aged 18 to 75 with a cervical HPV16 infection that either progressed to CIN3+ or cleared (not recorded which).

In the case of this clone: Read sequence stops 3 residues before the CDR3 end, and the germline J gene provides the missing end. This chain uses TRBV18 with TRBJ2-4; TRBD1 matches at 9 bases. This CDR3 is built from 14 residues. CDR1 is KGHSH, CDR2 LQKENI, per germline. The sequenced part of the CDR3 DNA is TGTGCCAGCTCTCGGGACAGGGATGCCTATGGT. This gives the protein CASSRDRDAYG. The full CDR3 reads CASSRDRDAYGQYF.

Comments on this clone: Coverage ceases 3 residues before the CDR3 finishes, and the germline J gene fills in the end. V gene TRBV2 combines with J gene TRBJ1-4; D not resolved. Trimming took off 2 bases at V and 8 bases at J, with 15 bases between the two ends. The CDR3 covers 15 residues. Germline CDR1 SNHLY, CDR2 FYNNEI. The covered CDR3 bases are TGTGCCAGCAGTGAATTAAAAGGCCATCCGGAAAAA. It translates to CASSELKGHPEK. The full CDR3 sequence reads CASSELKGHPEKLFF.

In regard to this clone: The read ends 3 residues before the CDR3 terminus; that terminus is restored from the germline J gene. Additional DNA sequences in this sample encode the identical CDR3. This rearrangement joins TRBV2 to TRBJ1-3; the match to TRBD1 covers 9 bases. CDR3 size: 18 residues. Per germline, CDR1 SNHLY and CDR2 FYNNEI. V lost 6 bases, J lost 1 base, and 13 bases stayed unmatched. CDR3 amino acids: CASSPSLTGGLSGNTIYF. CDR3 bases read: TGTGCCAGCAGCCCGAGTCTGACAGGGGGACTTTCTGGAAACACC.

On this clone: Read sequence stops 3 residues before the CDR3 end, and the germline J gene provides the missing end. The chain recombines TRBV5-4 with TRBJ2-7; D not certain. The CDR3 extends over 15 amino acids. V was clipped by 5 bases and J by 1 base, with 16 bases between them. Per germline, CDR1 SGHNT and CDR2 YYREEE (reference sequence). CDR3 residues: CASRPYGSFSYEQYF. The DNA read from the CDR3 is TGTGCCAGCAGACCGTACGGTTCCTTTTCCTACGAG.

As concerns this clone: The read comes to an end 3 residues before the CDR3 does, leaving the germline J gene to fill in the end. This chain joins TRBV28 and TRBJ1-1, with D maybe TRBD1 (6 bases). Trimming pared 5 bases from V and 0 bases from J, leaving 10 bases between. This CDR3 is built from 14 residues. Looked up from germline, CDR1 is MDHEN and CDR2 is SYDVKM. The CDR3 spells CASSRRGLNTEAFF. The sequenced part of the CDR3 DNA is TGTGCCAGCAGTAGGAGGGGGTTGAACACTGAA.

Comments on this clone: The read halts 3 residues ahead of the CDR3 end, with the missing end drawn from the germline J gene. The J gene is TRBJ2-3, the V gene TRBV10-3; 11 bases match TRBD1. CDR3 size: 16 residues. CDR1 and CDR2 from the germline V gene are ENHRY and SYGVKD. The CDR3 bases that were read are TGTGCCATCAGAGAAGGGACAGGGGGGTACCAAGAGACG. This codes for CAIREGTGGYQET. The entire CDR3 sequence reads CAIREGTGGYQETQYF.

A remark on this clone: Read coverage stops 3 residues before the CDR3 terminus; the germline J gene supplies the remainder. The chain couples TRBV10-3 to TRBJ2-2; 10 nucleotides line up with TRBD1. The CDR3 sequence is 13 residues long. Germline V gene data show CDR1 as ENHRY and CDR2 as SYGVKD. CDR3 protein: CAISDRGLEKLFF. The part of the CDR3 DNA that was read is TGTGCCATCAGCGACAGGGGGCTGGAAAAG.

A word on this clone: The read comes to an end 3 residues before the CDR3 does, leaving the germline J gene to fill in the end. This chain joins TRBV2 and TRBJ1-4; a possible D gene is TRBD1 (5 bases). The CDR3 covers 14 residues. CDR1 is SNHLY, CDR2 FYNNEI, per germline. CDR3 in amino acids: CASSEALGANVLFF. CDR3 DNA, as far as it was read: TGTGCCAGCAGTGAAGCGCTTGGGGCCAACGTA.

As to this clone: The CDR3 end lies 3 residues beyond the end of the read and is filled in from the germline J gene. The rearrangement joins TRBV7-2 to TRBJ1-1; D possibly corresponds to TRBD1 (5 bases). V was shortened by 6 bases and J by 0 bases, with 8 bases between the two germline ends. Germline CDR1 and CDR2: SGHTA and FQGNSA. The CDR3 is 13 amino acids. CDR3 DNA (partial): TGTGCCAGCAGTGTGGACATGAACACTGAA. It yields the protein CASSVDMNTE. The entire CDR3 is CASSVDMNTEAFF.